Listed below are T cell receptor beta chains from one sample, sequenced in a study of human T cells and chemical hapten exposure. MiXCR, applied by TCRdb to the RACE reads, yields one record per CDR3 protein. The sample shows nearly 85,000 distinct CDR3 sequences, around 10% of them seen only once. The sample here was whole blood, taken in connection with sensitization to the hapten diphenylcyclopropenone (DPC). These receptor sequences come from a man younger than 30 with alopecia areata. Some clones in this sample may be carry-over from other donors' samples. The CDR3 runs from the conserved cysteine through the conserved F or W. Fields, in order: V gene, clone size, J gene, D gene, CDR3 protein, CDR3 DNA. A D gene is named only where the DNA matches it firmly. The size field is filled for only some rows; it gives once, few, many or a size class.

v_call: TRBV7-2
clone_size: few
j_call: TRBJ2-5
d_call: NA
cdr3_aa: CASSLAADAYSQETQYF
cdr3_nt: TGTGCCAGCAGCTTAGCAGCGGACGCGTACTCCCAAGAGACCCAGTACTTC

v_call: TRBV2
clone_size: few
j_call: TRBJ2-3
d_call: TRBD2
cdr3_aa: CASSKERGLTDTQYF
cdr3_nt: TGTGCCAGCAGTAAAGAGCGGGGGCTCACAGATACGCAGTATTTT

v_call: TRBV20-1
clone_size: many
j_call: TRBJ2-1
d_call: TRBD1
cdr3_aa: CSAPGTGALRGQFF
cdr3_nt: TGCAGTGCCCCTGGGACAGGGGCCCTACGGGGGCAGTTCTTC

v_call: TRBV12-3/TRBV12-4
clone_size: many
j_call: TRBJ2-3
d_call: TRBD2
cdr3_aa: CASSPAGRSTDTQYF
cdr3_nt: TGTGCCAGCAGTCCAGCGGGGCGAAGCACAGATACGCAGTATTTT

v_call: TRBV14
clone_size: many
j_call: TRBJ1-2
d_call: NA
cdr3_aa: CASSVGIGNGYTF
cdr3_nt: TGTGCCAGCAGCGTGGGGATAGGGAACGGCTACACCTTC

v_call: TRBV9
clone_size: NA
j_call: TRBJ1-2
d_call: NA
cdr3_aa: CASSVGTENYGYTF
cdr3_nt: TGTGCCAGCAGCGTAGGTACGGAAAACTATGGCTACACCTTC

v_call: TRBV4-1
clone_size: many
j_call: TRBJ1-2
d_call: TRBD1
cdr3_aa: CASSQTGSGNYGYTF
cdr3_nt: TGCGCCAGCAGCCAGACAGGGAGCGGTAACTATGGCTACACCTTC

v_call: TRBV11-2
clone_size: many
j_call: TRBJ2-3
d_call: TRBD1
cdr3_aa: CASSLDRADTQYF
cdr3_nt: TGTGCCAGCAGCCTAGACAGGGCAGATACGCAGTATTTT

v_call: TRBV6-2/TRBV6-3
clone_size: few
j_call: TRBJ2-2
d_call: NA
cdr3_aa: CASRPDTAVAGELFF
cdr3_nt: TGTGCCAGCAGGCCTGACACTGCAGTTGCCGGGGAGCTGTTTTTT

v_call: TRBV4-3
clone_size: NA
j_call: TRBJ1-4
d_call: TRBD1
cdr3_aa: CASSQGQGAGYEKLFF
cdr3_nt: TGCGCCAGCAGCCAAGGACAGGGCGCCGGATATGAAAAACTGTTTTTT

v_call: TRBV3-1
clone_size: NA
j_call: TRBJ2-5
d_call: NA
cdr3_aa: CASSQEYGGGRETQYF
cdr3_nt: TGTGCCAGCAGTCAAGAGTACGGAGGGGGCAGGGAGACCCAGTACTTC

v_call: TRBV12-5
clone_size: NA
j_call: TRBJ2-2
d_call: NA
cdr3_aa: CASGFPRNSYTGELFF
cdr3_nt: TGTGCTAGTGGTTTCCCCCGTAACAGCTACACCGGGGAGCTGTTTTTT

v_call: TRBV12-3/TRBV12-4
clone_size: many
j_call: TRBJ1-4
d_call: NA
cdr3_aa: CASSANTWPNEKLFF
cdr3_nt: TGTGCCAGCAGTGCCAATACGTGGCCTAATGAAAAACTGTTTTTT

v_call: TRBV10-1
clone_size: few
j_call: TRBJ2-1
d_call: NA
cdr3_aa: CASSELALGANEQFF
cdr3_nt: TGCGCCAGCAGCGAGCTAGCTTTGGGGGCCAATGAGCAGTTCTTC

v_call: TRBV6-5
clone_size: NA
j_call: TRBJ2-3
d_call: NA
cdr3_aa: CASRPPGSDTQYF
cdr3_nt: TGTGCCAGCAGACCCCCAGGATCAGATACGCAGTATTTT

v_call: TRBV29-1
clone_size: many
j_call: TRBJ1-2
d_call: NA
cdr3_aa: CSTSWGRGGYTF
cdr3_nt: TGCAGCACAAGCTGGGGGCGCGGCGGCTACACCTTC

v_call: TRBV7-6
clone_size: many
j_call: TRBJ1-1
d_call: NA
cdr3_aa: CASSFGLDTEAFF
cdr3_nt: TGTGCCAGCAGCTTTGGTCTGGACACTGAAGCTTTCTTT

v_call: TRBV9
clone_size: NA
j_call: TRBJ2-2
d_call: NA
cdr3_aa: CASSPNLGTGELFF
cdr3_nt: TGTGCCAGCAGTCCGAACCTGGGGACCGGGGAGCTGTTTTTT

v_call: TRBV18
clone_size: NA
j_call: TRBJ2-5
d_call: NA
cdr3_aa: CASSPTEETQYF
cdr3_nt: TGTGCCAGCTCACCAACAGAAGAGACCCAGTACTTC

v_call: TRBV29-1
clone_size: many
j_call: TRBJ2-1
d_call: TRBD1
cdr3_aa: CSVTQGHNEQFF
cdr3_nt: TGCAGCGTTACACAGGGGCACAATGAGCAGTTCTTC

v_call: TRBV20-1
clone_size: NA
j_call: TRBJ2-1
d_call: TRBD2
cdr3_aa: CSAGPGLAGGAPYNEQFF
cdr3_nt: TGCAGTGCTGGGCCGGGACTAGCGGGGGGCGCTCCCTACAATGAGCAGTTCTTC

v_call: TRBV20-1
clone_size: many
j_call: TRBJ1-5
d_call: TRBD1
cdr3_aa: CSARRQGAFNQPQHF
cdr3_nt: TGCAGTGCCCGACGACAGGGGGCTTTCAATCAGCCCCAGCATTTT

v_call: TRBV6-2/TRBV6-3
clone_size: few
j_call: TRBJ2-3
d_call: NA
cdr3_aa: CASSYGGRADTQYF
cdr3_nt: TGTGCCAGCAGTTACGGGGGGCGGGCAGATACGCAGTATTTT

v_call: TRBV13
clone_size: many
j_call: TRBJ2-5
d_call: TRBD2
cdr3_aa: CASSTIAGGQEETQYF
cdr3_nt: TGTGCCAGCAGCACGATAGCGGGGGGGCAGGAAGAGACCCAGTACTTC

v_call: TRBV19
clone_size: many
j_call: TRBJ2-1
d_call: TRBD1
cdr3_aa: CASSTHPPGQGYYNEQFF
cdr3_nt: TGTGCCAGTAGTACACACCCCCCCGGACAGGGTTACTACAATGAGCAGTTCTTC

v_call: TRBV7-2
clone_size: many
j_call: TRBJ1-1
d_call: NA
cdr3_aa: CASSLQRESEAFF
cdr3_nt: TGTGCCAGCAGCCTCCAAAGGGAGTCTGAAGCTTTCTTT

v_call: TRBV7-9
clone_size: NA
j_call: TRBJ2-2
d_call: NA
cdr3_aa: CASSAGQTNTGELFF
cdr3_nt: TGTGCCAGCAGCGCGGGACAGACTAACACCGGGGAGCTGTTTTTT

v_call: TRBV9
clone_size: few
j_call: TRBJ2-2
d_call: NA
cdr3_aa: CASSVTNTGELFF
cdr3_nt: TGTGCCAGCAGCGTTACCAACACCGGGGAGCTGTTTTTT

v_call: TRBV27
clone_size: NA
j_call: TRBJ2-2
d_call: NA
cdr3_aa: CASSPTPGDLPGELFF
cdr3_nt: TGTGCCAGCAGTCCAACTCCCGGGGACCTTCCGGGGGAGCTGTTTTTT

v_call: TRBV10-1
clone_size: NA
j_call: TRBJ2-1
d_call: TRBD1
cdr3_aa: CASSADRGYYNEQFF
cdr3_nt: TGCGCCAGCAGCGCTGACAGGGGCTATTACAATGAGCAGTTCTTC

v_call: TRBV5-4
clone_size: NA
j_call: TRBJ2-3
d_call: NA
cdr3_aa: CASSLEGVDTDTQYF
cdr3_nt: TGTGCCAGCAGCTTGGAAGGGGTGGACACAGATACGCAGTATTTT

v_call: TRBV18
clone_size: NA
j_call: TRBJ2-5
d_call: TRBD1
cdr3_aa: CASSPANRGPQETQYF
cdr3_nt: TGTGCCAGCTCACCAGCCAACAGGGGCCCACAAGAGACCCAGTACTTC

v_call: TRBV18
clone_size: many
j_call: TRBJ2-1
d_call: NA
cdr3_aa: CASSPFSAGDTDEQFF
cdr3_nt: TGTGCCAGCTCACCATTTTCGGCAGGGGACACCGATGAGCAGTTCTTC

v_call: TRBV5-4
clone_size: many
j_call: TRBJ1-2
d_call: TRBD1
cdr3_aa: CASSLEGQTYGYTF
cdr3_nt: TGTGCCAGCAGCCTGGAGGGACAGACTTATGGCTACACCTTC

v_call: TRBV7-8
clone_size: NA
j_call: TRBJ2-3
d_call: NA
cdr3_aa: CASRLDGATDTQYF
cdr3_nt: TGTGCCAGCAGACTAGATGGGGCCACAGATACGCAGTATTTT

v_call: TRBV29-1
clone_size: few
j_call: TRBJ1-1
d_call: NA
cdr3_aa: CSVAGTANSEAFF
cdr3_nt: TGCAGCGTAGCCGGGACGGCTAACTCTGAAGCTTTCTTT

v_call: TRBV28
clone_size: NA
j_call: TRBJ1-1
d_call: NA
cdr3_aa: CASRGTKRTEAFF
cdr3_nt: TGTGCCAGCAGGGGGACGAAAAGAACTGAAGCTTTCTTT

v_call: TRBV28
clone_size: many
j_call: TRBJ1-5
d_call: TRBD1
cdr3_aa: CASSSPRRDRNQPQHF
cdr3_nt: TGTGCCAGCAGTTCGCCTCGCCGGGACAGAAATCAGCCCCAGCATTTT

v_call: TRBV6-5
clone_size: few
j_call: TRBJ1-2
d_call: NA
cdr3_aa: CASSTDAPGRAYGYTF
cdr3_nt: TGTGCCAGCAGTACGGATGCACCAGGGAGAGCCTATGGCTACACCTTC

v_call: TRBV6-2/TRBV6-3
clone_size: few
j_call: TRBJ1-5
d_call: NA
cdr3_aa: CASSYSSGTPGDQPQHF
cdr3_nt: TGTGCCAGCAGTTACTCGAGCGGGACCCCGGGCGATCAGCCCCAGCATTTT

v_call: TRBV18
clone_size: many
j_call: TRBJ1-4
d_call: TRBD1
cdr3_aa: CASSPGQGGEKLFF
cdr3_nt: TGTGCCAGCTCCCCAGGACAGGGCGGCGAAAAACTGTTTTTT

v_call: TRBV6-4
clone_size: few
j_call: TRBJ1-1
d_call: NA
cdr3_aa: CASRKTDNTEAFF
cdr3_nt: TGTGCCAGCAGAAAAACAGATAACACTGAAGCTTTCTTT

v_call: TRBV4-2
clone_size: few
j_call: TRBJ1-6
d_call: TRBD1
cdr3_aa: CASRWTGDNSPLHF
cdr3_nt: TGTGCCAGCAGATGGACAGGGGATAATTCACCCCTCCACTTT

v_call: TRBV7-2
clone_size: many
j_call: TRBJ1-5
d_call: NA
cdr3_aa: CASSLAAPGNQPQHF
cdr3_nt: TGTGCCAGCAGCTTAGCGGCGCCAGGCAATCAGCCCCAGCATTTT

v_call: TRBV2
clone_size: many
j_call: TRBJ2-1
d_call: NA
cdr3_aa: CASSEGLEGREQFF
cdr3_nt: TGTGCCAGCAGTGAGGGCCTGGAGGGCCGCGAGCAGTTCTTC

v_call: TRBV7-2
clone_size: NA
j_call: TRBJ1-5
d_call: NA
cdr3_aa: CASSLKGLQHF
cdr3_nt: TGTGCCAGCAGCCTTAAGGGCCTTCAGCATTTT

v_call: TRBV19
clone_size: many
j_call: TRBJ1-2
d_call: TRBD1
cdr3_aa: CASSIVGPNRGFHGYTF
cdr3_nt: TGTGCCAGTAGTATAGTCGGACCAAACAGGGGGTTTCATGGCTACACCTTC

v_call: TRBV7-3
clone_size: many
j_call: TRBJ2-6
d_call: NA
cdr3_aa: CASSLQAFSGANVLTF
cdr3_nt: TGTGCCAGCAGCTTACAGGCCTTCTCTGGGGCCAACGTCCTGACTTTC

v_call: TRBV6-5
clone_size: few
j_call: TRBJ2-1
d_call: NA
cdr3_aa: CASSLSTVEQFF
cdr3_nt: TGTGCCAGCAGTTTGTCGACGGTTGAGCAGTTCTTT

v_call: TRBV7-2
clone_size: NA
j_call: TRBJ1-4
d_call: TRBD1
cdr3_aa: CASSIQGGNVKLFF
cdr3_nt: TGTGCCAGCAGCATACAGGGGGGTAATGTAAAACTGTTTTTT

v_call: TRBV7-8
clone_size: NA
j_call: TRBJ2-2
d_call: NA
cdr3_aa: CASSLELTGKDTGELFF
cdr3_nt: TGTGCCAGCAGCCTAGAATTAACAGGGAAGGACACCGGGGAGCTGTTTTTT

v_call: TRBV29-1
clone_size: NA
j_call: TRBJ1-4
d_call: NA
cdr3_aa: CSVGRTDNEKLFF
cdr3_nt: TGCAGCGTTGGAAGGACGGATAATGAAAAACTGTTTTTT

v_call: TRBV4-3
clone_size: many
j_call: TRBJ2-3
d_call: NA
cdr3_aa: CASSQDGGKRAGTDTQYF
cdr3_nt: TGCGCCAGCAGCCAAGATGGGGGGAAGCGGGCCGGCACAGATACGCAGTATTTT

v_call: TRBV20-1
clone_size: NA
j_call: TRBJ1-1
d_call: NA
cdr3_aa: CSANQGNTEAFF
cdr3_nt: TGCAGTGCTAACCAGGGAAACACTGAAGCTTTCTTT

v_call: TRBV12-3/TRBV12-4
clone_size: many
j_call: TRBJ2-2
d_call: NA
cdr3_aa: CASSLARRSNTGELFF
cdr3_nt: TGTGCCAGCAGTTTAGCGAGAAGGTCGAACACCGGGGAGCTGTTTTTT

v_call: TRBV7-9
clone_size: many
j_call: TRBJ2-3
d_call: NA
cdr3_aa: CASSLVSGTDTQYF
cdr3_nt: TGTGCCAGCAGCTTAGTAAGCGGCACAGATACGCAGTATTTT

v_call: TRBV14
clone_size: few
j_call: TRBJ2-5
d_call: TRBD2
cdr3_aa: CASSHRRGLAVQETQYF
cdr3_nt: TGTGCCAGCAGCCACCGAAGAGGGCTAGCGGTCCAAGAGACCCAGTACTTC

v_call: TRBV7-2
clone_size: NA
j_call: TRBJ1-4
d_call: TRBD1
cdr3_aa: CASSLASTGENEKLFF
cdr3_nt: TGTGCCAGCAGCTTAGCGTCAACAGGGGAAAATGAAAAACTGTTTTTT

v_call: TRBV18
clone_size: many
j_call: TRBJ2-1
d_call: TRBD2
cdr3_aa: CASSPSAGGDNEQFF
cdr3_nt: TGTGCCAGCTCACCAAGCGCGGGGGGAGACAATGAGCAGTTCTTC

v_call: TRBV4-3
clone_size: NA
j_call: TRBJ2-3
d_call: NA
cdr3_aa: CASSQDIRPPTDTQYF
cdr3_nt: TGCGCCAGCAGCCAAGATATACGCCCACCCACAGATACGCAGTATTTT